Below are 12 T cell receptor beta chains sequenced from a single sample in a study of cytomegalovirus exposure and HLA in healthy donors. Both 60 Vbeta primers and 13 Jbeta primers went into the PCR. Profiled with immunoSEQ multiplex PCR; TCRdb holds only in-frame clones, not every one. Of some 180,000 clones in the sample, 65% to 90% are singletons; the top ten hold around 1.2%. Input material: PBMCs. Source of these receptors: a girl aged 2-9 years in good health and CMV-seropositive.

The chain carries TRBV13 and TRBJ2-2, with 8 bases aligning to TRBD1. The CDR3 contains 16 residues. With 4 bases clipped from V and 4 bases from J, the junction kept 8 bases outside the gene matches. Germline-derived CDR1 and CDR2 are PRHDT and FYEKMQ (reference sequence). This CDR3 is CASSSSSTGATGELFF. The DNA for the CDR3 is TGTGCCAGCAGCTCAAGCTCGACAGGGGCCACCGGGGAGCTGTTTTTT.

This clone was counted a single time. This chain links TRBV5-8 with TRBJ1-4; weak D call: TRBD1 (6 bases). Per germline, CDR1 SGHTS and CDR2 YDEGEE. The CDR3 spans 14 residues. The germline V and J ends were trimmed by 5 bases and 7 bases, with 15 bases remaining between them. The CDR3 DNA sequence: TGTGCCAGCAGAATTAGGGGGTATGGTGAAAAACTGTTTTTT. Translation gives CASRIRGYGEKLFF.

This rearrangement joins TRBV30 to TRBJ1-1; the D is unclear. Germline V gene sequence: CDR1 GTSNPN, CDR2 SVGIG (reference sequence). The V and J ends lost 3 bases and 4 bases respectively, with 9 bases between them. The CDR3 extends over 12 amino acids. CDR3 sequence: CAWRSGFTEAFF. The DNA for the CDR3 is TGTGCCTGGAGGAGCGGGTTCACTGAAGCTTTCTTT.

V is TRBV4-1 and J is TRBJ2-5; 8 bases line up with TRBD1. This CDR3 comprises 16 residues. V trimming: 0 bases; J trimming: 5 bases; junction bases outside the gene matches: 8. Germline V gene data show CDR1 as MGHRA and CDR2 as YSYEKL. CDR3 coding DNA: TGCGCCAGCAGCCAAGAAGAGGCAGGGGGCGAGGAGACCCAGTACTTC. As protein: CASSQEEAGGEETQYF.

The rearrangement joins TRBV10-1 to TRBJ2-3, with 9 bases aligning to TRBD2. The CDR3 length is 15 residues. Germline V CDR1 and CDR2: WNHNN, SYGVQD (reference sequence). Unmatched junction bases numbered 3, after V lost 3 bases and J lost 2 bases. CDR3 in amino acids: CASSDAGGHTDTQYF. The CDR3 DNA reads TGCGCCAGCAGTGACGCGGGGGGGCACACAGATACGCAGTATTTT.

The CDR3: CASSFHSNSYNEQFF. The CDR3 DNA follows: TGTGCCAGCAGCTTTCACAGTAACTCCTACAATGAGCAGTTCTTC. V usage is TRBV7-3 and J usage is TRBJ2-1; D call uncertain. Germline V gives CDR1 SGHTA, CDR2 FQGTGA. The CDR3 covers 15 residues. Trimming took off 3 bases at V and 0 bases at J, with 9 bases between the two ends.

As DNA, the CDR3 is TGCGCCAGCAGCTTGGAACTAGCGGGAGTAGATACGCAGTATTTT. As protein: CASSLELAGVDTQYF. The rearrangement joins TRBV5-1 to TRBJ2-3, with TRBD2 matching over 11 bases. This CDR3 spans 15 amino acids. V trimming: 0 bases; J trimming: 5 bases; junction bases outside the gene matches: 2. Per the germline V gene, CDR1 is SGHRS and CDR2 is YFSETQ.

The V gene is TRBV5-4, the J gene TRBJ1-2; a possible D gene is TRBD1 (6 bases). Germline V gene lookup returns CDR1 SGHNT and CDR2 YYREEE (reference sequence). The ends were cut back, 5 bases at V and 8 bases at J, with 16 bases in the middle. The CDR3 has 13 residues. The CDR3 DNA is TGTGCCAGCAGACGAGACAGGCAGGGAGGCTACACCTTC. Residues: CASRRDRQGGYTF.

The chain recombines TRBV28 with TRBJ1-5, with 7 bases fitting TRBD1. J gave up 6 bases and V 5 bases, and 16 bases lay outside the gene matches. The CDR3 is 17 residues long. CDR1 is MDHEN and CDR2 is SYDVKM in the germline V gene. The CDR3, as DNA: TGTGCCAGCAGTCGCATCCGGGACAGACCTTCTAGTCAGCCCCAGCATTTT. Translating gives CASSRIRDRPSSQPQHF.

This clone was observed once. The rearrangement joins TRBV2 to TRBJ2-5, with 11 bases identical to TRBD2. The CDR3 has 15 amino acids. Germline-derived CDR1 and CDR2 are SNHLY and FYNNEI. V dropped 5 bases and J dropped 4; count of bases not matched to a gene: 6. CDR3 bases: TGTGCCAGCAGTTCACTAGCGGGAGTAGGAGAGACCCAGTACTTC. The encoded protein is CASSSLAGVGETQYF.

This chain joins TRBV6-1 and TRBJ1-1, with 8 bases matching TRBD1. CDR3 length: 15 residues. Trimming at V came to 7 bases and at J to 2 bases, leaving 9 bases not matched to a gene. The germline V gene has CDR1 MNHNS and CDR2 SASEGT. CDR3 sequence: CASTPLDRANTEAFF. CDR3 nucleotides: TGTGCCAGCACCCCTTTGGACAGGGCAAACACTGAAGCTTTCTTT.

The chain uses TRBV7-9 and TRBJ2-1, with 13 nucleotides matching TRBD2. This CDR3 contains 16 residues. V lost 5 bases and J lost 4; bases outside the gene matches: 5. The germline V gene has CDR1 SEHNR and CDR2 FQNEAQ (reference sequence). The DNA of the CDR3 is TGTGCCAGCAGCATCAGACTAGCGGGAGGTTACAATGAGCAGTTCTTC. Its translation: CASSIRLAGGYNEQFF.